The 21 T cell receptor beta chains presented below share a single source sample, sequenced in a study of T cell responses to AZD1222 COVID-19 vaccine. Libraries were prepared by immunoSEQ multiplex PCR; TCRdb keeps only in-frame clonotypes and omits some of them. The sample has 150,000 to 250,000 clones, about 94% seen once. The sample was peripheral blood, taken 28 days after the second AZD1222 dose. These receptors were taken from an adult who received the AZD1222 COVID-19 vaccine.

The rearrangement links TRBV7-2 to TRBJ2-4; D is perhaps TRBD1 (5 bases). V was trimmed by 5 bases and J by 8 bases, leaving 16 bases between them. This CDR3 spans 14 amino acids. Germline assignment: CDR1 SGHTA and CDR2 FQGNSA. The CDR3 nucleotides read TGTGCCAGCAGCCTAGGGGTTCTGACGGACATTCAGTACTTC. Amino acid sequence: CASSLGVLTDIQYF.

The V and J genes are TRBV5-8 and TRBJ1-4, with 7 bases lining up with TRBD1. Germline V gene sequence: CDR1 SGHTS, CDR2 YDEGEE. This CDR3 contains 14 residues. V trimming: 3 bases; J trimming: 6 bases; junction bases outside the gene matches: 5. CDR3 sequence: CASSSGTGDEKLFF. The CDR3 DNA reads as TGTGCCAGCAGCTCGGGAACAGGGGATGAAAAACTGTTTTTT.

The chain is built from TRBV4-1 and TRBJ1-3; D ambiguous. V was cut by 4 bases and J by 4 bases, with 11 bases left in between. The CDR3 contains 14 residues. Germline V gene data show CDR1 as MGHRA and CDR2 as YSYEKL. CDR3 loop: CASSPLADGNTIYF. DNA of the CDR3: TGCGCCAGCAGCCCACTGGCGGACGGAAACACCATATATTTT.

The rearrangement uses TRBV4-1 and TRBJ1-4; a weak D match, TRBD1 (6 bases). V was cut by 2 bases and J by 7 bases, with 14 bases left in between. The CDR3 contains 15 residues. Germline values: CDR1 MGHRA, CDR2 YSYEKL. The CDR3 coding sequence is TGCGCCAGCAGCCAAACGGGCAGGGGAAGTGAAAAACTGTTTTTT. Its protein product is CASSQTGRGSEKLFF.

The rearrangement uses TRBV3-1 (or the pseudogene TRBV3-2) and TRBJ1-6; no clear D gene. The CDR3 length is 14 residues. Between the trimmed V and J ends, which lost 2 bases and 7 bases, there was a span of 9 bases. The germline V gene encodes CDR1 LGHDT and CDR2 YNNKEL (reference sequence). In nucleotides, the CDR3 is TGTGCCAGCAGCCAAAACACTGAAAATTCACCCCTCCACTTT. Translating it yields CASSQNTENSPLHF.

In regard to this clone: Within the sample, other DNA sequences also encode this same CDR3. The chain employs TRBV28 and TRBJ1-2; possible D gene TRBD1, 5 bases. The CDR3 extends over 13 amino acids. Trimming took off 2 bases at V and 7 bases at J, with 11 bases between the two ends. Germline CDR1 is MDHEN and CDR2 is SYDVKM. The CDR3 DNA follows: TGTGCCAGCAGTTTAGGAGGGGCTGGTGGCTACACCTTC. Translation gives CASSLGGAGGYTF.

The rearrangement uses TRBV6-5 and TRBJ2-3, with 10 bases lining up with TRBD2. V trimming: 4 bases; J trimming: 4 bases; junction bases outside the gene matches: 8. The CDR3 contains 16 residues. CDR1 is MNHEY, CDR2 SVGAGI, per germline. Here the CDR3 DNA reads TGTGCCAGCAGTTCTAGCGGGGGTTTTGTTGCAGATACGCAGTATTTT. This translates into CASSSSGGFVADTQYF.

The rearrangement uses TRBV7-2 and TRBJ2-7; no firm D call. Germline lookup yields CDR1 SGHTA and CDR2 FQGNSA. This CDR3 is built from 12 residues. Trimming shortened V by 2 bases and J by 4 bases, and 6 bases separated the two germline ends. The CDR3 protein is CASSLSRYEQYF. The DNA of the CDR3 is TGTGCCAGCAGCTTAAGTCGTTACGAGCAGTACTTC.

The chain has TRBV11-2 and TRBJ1-3, with 8 nucleotides matching TRBD1. Germline lookup yields CDR1 SGHAT and CDR2 FQNNGV. V was clipped by 2 bases and J by 9 bases; unmatched bases: 6. The CDR3 runs to 14 residues. As DNA, the CDR3 is TGTGCCAGCAGCTTAAGGACAGGGATAGGCACCATATATTTT. Protein sequence: CASSLRTGIGTIYF.

J is TRBJ1-1 and V is TRBV5-1, with 9 bases aligning to TRBD1. V shed 1 base, J shed 6 bases, and the junction held 10 bases outside the gene matches. The CDR3 totals 16 residues. Germline V gives CDR1 SGHRS, CDR2 YFSETQ. CDR3 sequence reads: CASSLQGQGGWSEAFF. DNA of the CDR3: TGCGCCAGCAGCTTGCAGGGACAGGGTGGTTGGTCTGAAGCTTTCTTT.

The chain carries TRBV11-2 and TRBJ1-2; no firm D call. CDR1 SGHAT and CDR2 FQNNGV come from the germline V gene. V was cut by 5 bases and J by 4 bases, with 14 bases left in between. The CDR3 has 14 residues. The CDR3 DNA is TGTGCCAGCAGCCCTTACGAAGACGGCTATGGCTACACCTTC. It specifies CASSPYEDGYGYTF. The full variable domain, completed using reference TRBV11-2 and TRBJ1-2, is EAGVAQSPRYKIIEKRQSVAFWCNPISGHATLYWYQQILGQGPKLLIQFQNNGVVDDSQLPKDRFSAERLKGVDSTLKIQPAKLEDSAVYLCASSPYEDGYGYTFGSGTRLTVV.

The genes are TRBV7-8 and TRBJ1-5; a possible D gene is TRBD1 (5 bases). The CDR3 length is 17 residues. The V end was cut by 1 base, the J end by 0 bases, with 13 bases between. Germline values: CDR1 SGHVS, CDR2 FQNEAQ. Here the CDR3 DNA reads TGTGCCAGCAGCTTAGGGCTCGGGGGAGATAGCAATCAGCCCCAGCATTTT. Translation gives CASSLGLGGDSNQPQHF.

In its sample, this clone was seen once. This sequence joins TRBV19 and TRBJ1-6; TRBD1 agrees at 9 bases. Per germline, CDR1 LNHDA and CDR2 SQIVND (reference sequence). This CDR3 has 15 residues. With 5 bases clipped from V and 11 bases from J, the junction kept 10 bases outside the gene matches. CDR3 DNA: TGTGCCAGTAGTGCCGCGGGACAGGGTGTGGCACCCCTCCACTTT. This translates into CASSAAGQGVAPLHF.

CDR3 coding DNA: TGTGCCAGCAGTTTGGCCAGGGGACATGTCGGGAACACCGGGGAGCTGTTTTTT. This translates into CASSLARGHVGNTGELFF. The V call is TRBV28, the J call TRBJ2-2; TRBD1 might be the D (6 bases). V dropped 3 bases and J dropped 1 base, with 18 bases sitting between them. This CDR3 is 18 amino acids long. CDR1 is MDHEN, CDR2 SYDVKM, per germline.

CDR3 bases: TGTGCCAGCAGAGGGACAGGGGGCATTGGCTACACCTTC. Translation gives CASRGTGGIGYTF. The chain has TRBV2 and TRBJ1-2; 12 bases are shared with TRBD1. The germline CDR1 and CDR2 sequences are SNHLY and FYNNEI. The V and J ends lost 6 bases and 7 bases, in that order; junction bases with no gene match: 3. CDR3 length: 13 residues.

The chain couples TRBV7-9 to TRBJ2-7; tentatively, D is TRBD1 (5 bases). This CDR3 is built from 16 residues. V shed 2 bases and J shed 3 bases, with 17 bases lying between them. Germline-derived CDR1 and CDR2 are SEHNR and FQNEAQ (reference sequence). CDR3 nucleotides: TGTGCCAGCAGCTTACAGGGTGGTTATGTGGGCTACGAGCAGTACTTC. Residues: CASSLQGGYVGYEQYF.

This chain uses TRBV4-1 with TRBJ2-7, with 7 nucleotides matching TRBD1. Germline V gene lookup returns CDR1 MGHRA and CDR2 YSYEKL. CDR3 length: 15 amino acids. The trim removed 5 bases at V and 1 base at J, leaving 8 bases unmatched. CDR3 sequence reads: CASSSPGQNSYEQYF. CDR3 sequence (DNA): TGCGCCAGCAGCTCCCCGGGACAGAATTCCTACGAGCAGTACTTC.

This clone is a singleton in its sample. V gene TRBV3-1 (or the pseudogene TRBV3-2) combines with J gene TRBJ1-3; 10 positions match TRBD1. The CDR3 length is 15 residues. Germline trimming cut 6 bases from V and 3 bases from J; bases unmatched to any gene: 5. CDR1 LGHDT and CDR2 YNNKEL come from the germline V gene (reference sequence). This CDR3 reads CASSPRDRGGNTIYF. The CDR3 DNA follows: TGTGCCAGCAGTCCCCGGGACAGGGGTGGAAACACCATATATTTT.

The rearrangement links TRBV24-1 to TRBJ1-2; 10 bases are a match to TRBD1. The CDR3 covers 15 residues. Losses at the gene ends were 3 bases for V and 3 bases for J; bases not matched to a gene: 3. Germline V gene sequence: CDR1 KGHDR, CDR2 SFDVKD. The CDR3 protein is CATSDGDRGHYGYTF. CDR3 in DNA: TGTGCCACCAGTGATGGGGACAGGGGCCACTATGGCTACACCTTC.

The rearrangement uses TRBV2 and TRBJ1-1, with D possibly TRBD1 on 6 matching bases. The CDR3 extends over 14 amino acids. The germline V gene has CDR1 SNHLY and CDR2 FYNNEI. V dropped 6 bases and J dropped 0 bases, with 11 bases sitting between them. CDR3 region: CASSGTYMNTEAFF. The CDR3 nucleotides read TGTGCCAGCAGCGGGACATACATGAACACTGAAGCTTTCTTT.

This chain connects TRBV28 to TRBJ1-3; D ambiguous. The germline V and J ends were trimmed by 6 bases and 0 bases, with 12 bases remaining between them. The CDR3 length is 15 residues. Germline-derived CDR1 and CDR2 are MDHEN and SYDVKM. CDR3 sequence reads: CASSASDHSGNTIYF. DNA of the CDR3: TGTGCCAGCAGCGCCTCCGACCACTCTGGAAACACCATATATTTT.